This T cell receptor (beta chain) stems from a study of T cell changes during pregnancy in multiple sclerosis. The germline gives CDR1 SGHRS, CDR2 YFSETQ. Trimming removed 2 bases at V and 1 base at J, with 6 bases between. CDR3 size: 13 residues. The protocol was immunoSEQ multiplex PCR, while the TCRdb copy is restricted to in-frame clones and leaves out a portion. The repertoire includes tens of thousands of clones, 93% of them detected once, and approximately 2.5% sits in the top ten. The rearrangement links TRBV5-1 to TRBJ1-1; D not resolved. This TCR was recovered from a female donor with multiple sclerosis, enrolled in a pregnancy study. The source material was peripheral blood, sampled in the second trimester of pregnancy. The CDR3 reads CASSFLQNTEAFF. The CDR3 DNA sequence: TGCGCCAGCAGCTTTTTACAGAACACTGAAGCTTTCTTT.